This T cell receptor delta chain comes out of a study of human gamma delta and Vdelta1 T cells (dated 2018 in TCRdb). Regarding the complete study: The study examined Delta One T cells, which are Vd1+ gamma-delta T cells, as cytotoxic effectors against acute myeloid leukemia. Overall study results and their limits: Polyclonality and broad cytotoxic targeting of acute myeloid leukemia were reported for Delta One T cells.

The germline V gene yields TSWWSYY for CDR1 and QGS for CDR2. The germline ends are 24 bases apart after V is trimmed by 1 base and J by 0 bases. The CDR3, cysteine through phenylalanine, is 20 amino acids long. The entry retains the CDR3 DNA only, 60 bases that are in frame from base 1. The library came from PCR. Reads for this sample came from an Illumina MiSeq. After TCRdb called clones again from the public reads with CATT, rows with identical DNA were merged. In this sample the table shows 5,500 to 7,500 delta-chain clones, 40% to 50% of which occur a single time. Clones ranked in the top ten supply 9% to 10% of the sample. Turning to this clone: Its antigen is currently not known. Base qualities were left out, and no much larger clone turns up one base away.

Sequenced sample: Vdelta1 gamma-delta T cells from blood grown in culture (DOT cells). The label giving this sample's cell subset or site can be read as: Delta One T cells, in vitro expanded/differentiated Vd1+ gamma-delta T cells. The chain is assembled from TRDV1 and TRDJ1; TRDD3 might be the D gene, on 6 matching bases. This TCR came from a human donor in good health. The CDR3 has the sequence CALGERSRGGDWVNTDKLIF. The DNA sequence is TGTGCTCTTGGGGAACGGTCCAGAGGGGGGGACTGGGTCAACACCGATAAACTCATCTTT.